This T cell receptor (beta chain) was obtained from a study of fetal regulatory T cell absence and autoimmunity. CDR3 length: 13 residues. The V gene end was trimmed by 5 bases and the J gene end by 4 bases; junction bases not matched to a gene: 2. The V gene's germline CDR1 is MNHNS and CDR2 SASEGT. Sequencing was performed with immunoSEQ multiplex PCR; in TCRdb, only in-frame clones are kept and a portion is missing. The sample holds 85,000 to 100,000 clones; 55% to 75% are singletons and the top ten take about 2.1%. This receptor was taken from a male donor with IPEX syndrome. Sequenced material: pancreas tissue. The chain links TRBV6-1 to TRBJ2-3; 8 bases match TRBD2. Written as DNA, the CDR3 is TGTGCCAGCAGTAGCGGGAGCCCAGATACGCAGTATTTT. Amino acid sequence: CASSSGSPDTQYF.